A single sample is the source of the 31 T cell receptor beta chains below, sequenced in a study of cytomegalovirus exposure and HLA in healthy donors. PCR was performed using 60 Vbeta and 13 Jbeta primers. Clones were read by immunoSEQ multiplex PCR, and TCRdb kept only the in-frame ones, dropping some. The sample records 160,000 or so clones, around 80% being singletons. The sample consisted of PBMCs. The source is a man aged 45-60 years in good health and CMV-seropositive.

The chain employs TRBV19 and TRBJ1-3, with TRBD1 identical over 7 bases. With V trimmed by 6 bases and J by 2 bases, 4 bases remained unmatched. The germline V gene encodes CDR1 LNHDA and CDR2 SQIVND (reference sequence). This CDR3 has 14 residues. The CDR3 DNA reads as TGTGCCAGTAGGCCACAGGGGACTGGAAACACCATATATTTT. Translating gives CASRPQGTGNTIYF.

The chain joins TRBV19 to TRBJ1-2; 9 bases map to TRBD1. CDR3 length equals 14 residues. After removal of 8 bases from V and 4 bases from J, the junction contained 8 bases not matched to a gene. CDR1 is LNHDA, CDR2 SQIVND, per germline (reference sequence). The chain's CDR3 is CASLPGQGTYGYTF. For the CDR3, the DNA is TGTGCCAGTCTTCCGGGACAGGGAACCTATGGCTACACCTTC. The variable domain in full, completed from reference TRBV19 and TRBJ1-2, reads DGGITQSPKYLFRKEGQNVTLSCEQNLNHDAMYWYRQDPGQGLRLIYYSQIVNDFQKGDIAEGYSVSREKKESFPLTVTSAQKNPTAFYLCASLPGQGTYGYTFGSGTRLTVV.

The J gene is TRBJ2-1, the V gene TRBV9; D is unclear. Trimming shortened V by 3 bases and J by 2 bases, and 12 bases separated the two germline ends. The CDR3 spans 15 residues. Germline V CDR1 and CDR2: SGDLS, YYNGEE. CDR3 in amino acids: CASSAGSEPYNEQFF. DNA for the CDR3: TGTGCCAGCAGCGCCGGAAGCGAACCCTACAATGAGCAGTTCTTC.

This chain connects TRBV5-4 to TRBJ2-7; D ambiguous. Germline CDR1 reads SGHNT; CDR2 reads YYREEE (reference sequence). The CDR3 runs 13 residues. V dropped 4 bases and J dropped 3 bases, with 11 bases sitting between them. The CDR3 loop is CASSPPGNYEQYV. CDR3 DNA sequence: TGTGCCAGCAGCCCCCCCGGAAACTACGAGCAGTACGTC.

The V call is TRBV6-1, the J call TRBJ1-1, with D possibly matching TRBD1 (6 bases). Germline CDR1 is MNHNS and CDR2 is SASEGT. The CDR3 sequence is 15 residues long. Deletions cut 2 bases from V and 5 bases from J, with 15 bases between. For the CDR3, the DNA is TGTGCCAGCAGTGAATGGCGCTCAGGGGTTACTGAAGCTTTCTTT. Its protein is CASSEWRSGVTEAFF.

The rearrangement uses TRBV6-1 and TRBJ2-2, with D unclear. The V gene's germline CDR1 is MNHNS and CDR2 SASEGT. The CDR3 contains 17 residues. Trimming took off 3 bases at V and 0 bases at J, with 14 bases between the two ends. The CDR3 here is CASSDFFGGSNTGELFF. The CDR3 DNA sequence: TGTGCCAGCAGTGATTTTTTTGGCGGCTCGAACACCGGGGAGCTGTTTTTT.

The chain joins TRBV29-1 to TRBJ1-1; no clear D. The length of the CDR3 is 12 residues. The ends were cut back, 7 bases at V and 4 bases at J, with 13 bases in the middle. Germline-derived CDR1 and CDR2 are SQVTM and ANQGSEA. In nucleotides, the CDR3 is TGCAGCGGAGGAGGAACAACCACTGAAGCTTTCTTT. The encoded protein is CSGGGTTTEAFF.

The chain uses TRBV15 and TRBJ2-7; possible D gene TRBD2, 7 bases. The CDR3 covers 15 residues. Trimming left V 1 base short and J 0 bases short, with 10 bases between. Germline V gene data show CDR1 as LNHNV and CDR2 as YYDKDF (reference sequence). In DNA, the CDR3 is TGTGCCACCAGCAGAGGAGGGGGGGCCTCCTACGAGCAGTACTTC. As protein: CATSRGGGASYEQYF.

The chain couples TRBV14 to TRBJ2-3; possible D gene TRBD2, 5 bases. Germline V gives CDR1 SGHDN, CDR2 FVKESK. Trimming shortened V by 4 bases and J by 2 bases, and 16 bases separated the two germline ends. CDR3 size: 16 residues. In DNA form, the CDR3 reads TGTGCCAGCAGCCCCCGGGAACTTATCCACACAGATACGCAGTATTTT. This translates into CASSPRELIHTDTQYF. The full variable domain, in which reference TRBV14 and TRBJ2-3 provide the parts outside the CDR3, is EAGVTQFPSHSVIEKGQTVTLRCDPISGHDNLYWYRRVMGKEIKFLLHFVKESKQDESGMPNNRFLAERTGGTYSTLKVQPAELEDSGVYFCASSPRELIHTDTQYFGPGTRLTVL.

The chain joins TRBV29-1 to TRBJ2-2, with 10 bases matching TRBD2. The germline gives CDR1 SQVTM, CDR2 ANQGSEA. Trimming at V came to 7 bases and at J to 0 bases, leaving 5 bases not matched to a gene. The CDR3 length is 15 residues. This CDR3 is CSAGLAETNTGELFF. The CDR3 DNA reads as TGCAGCGCCGGACTAGCGGAGACGAACACCGGGGAGCTGTTTTTT.

The chain combines TRBV5-1 with TRBJ2-3; TRBD2 agrees at 11 bases. The CDR3 has 15 amino acids. Unmatched junction bases numbered 1, after V lost 2 bases and J lost 2 bases. Germline CDR1 and CDR2: SGHRS and YFSETQ. The CDR3 coding sequence is TGCGCCAGCAGCTTACTAGCGGGGGCCACAGATACGCAGTATTTT. The encoded protein is CASSLLAGATDTQYF.

The chain has TRBV19 and TRBJ1-4; 12 positions match TRBD1. Germline V gene sequence: CDR1 LNHDA, CDR2 SQIVND (reference sequence). The V segment lost 3 bases and the J segment 7 bases; nucleotides outside the gene matches: 6. This CDR3 has 16 amino acids. CDR3 bases: TGTGCCAGTAGTATGGGGACAGGGGGCGCCGGTGAAAAACTGTTTTTT. The encoded protein is CASSMGTGGAGEKLFF.

This chain joins TRBV7-8 and TRBJ2-7; TRBD1 matches 7 bases. Looked up from germline, CDR1 is SGHVS and CDR2 is FQNEAQ. Trimming at V came to 4 bases and at J to 3 bases, leaving 12 bases not matched to a gene. There are 16 residues in the CDR3. The CDR3 sequence is CASSYQGVRGSYEQYV. The CDR3 DNA follows: TGTGCCAGCAGCTATCAGGGGGTAAGGGGAAGCTACGAGCAGTACGTC.

The V and J genes are TRBV5-4 and TRBJ2-5; D gene ambiguous. In germline, CDR1 is SGHNT, CDR2 YYREEE (reference sequence). CDR3 length equals 11 residues. Trimming removed 3 bases at V and 5 bases at J, with 5 bases between. CDR3: CASSWRETQYF. The CDR3, as DNA: TGTGCCAGCAGCTGGCGGGAGACCCAGTACTTC.

Here the CDR3 DNA reads TGCGCCAGCAGCCAGGATACAGGCAGTACCTACGAGCAGTACGTC. Translating it yields CASSQDTGSTYEQYV. The chain employs TRBV10-2 and TRBJ2-7; possible D gene TRBD1, 5 bases. Trimming removed 6 bases at V and 2 bases at J, with 17 bases between. Germline V gives CDR1 WSHSY, CDR2 SAAADI. CDR3 size: 15 residues.

As to this clone: Relative to the germline gene, one junction end is altered; a read error may explain this. Other DNA sequences within the sample encode an identical CDR3. The gene calls are TRBV27 and TRBJ1-5; 8 bases align to TRBD1. This CDR3 is built from 16 residues. The germline V gene has CDR1 MNHEY and CDR2 SMNVEV (reference sequence). CDR3 amino acids: CASSPGTGLSNQPQHF. The CDR3 DNA is TGCGCCAGCAGTCCTGGGACAGGTCTTAGCAATCAGCCCCAGCATTTT.

The J gene is TRBJ2-1, the V gene TRBV27, with D possibly TRBD2 on 6 matching bases. Trimming took 8 bases from V and 14 from J, leaving 16 bases between them. The CDR3 length is 11 residues. The V gene's germline CDR1 is MNHEY and CDR2 SMNVEV (reference sequence). The CDR3 region has the DNA TGTGCCAGCGCGCGCGGGACGGGGGAGTTCTTC. This encodes CASARGTGEFF.

CDR3 nucleotides: TGTGCCAGTAGTATAGGACTAGCGGGGGGCAGAGATACGCAGTATTTT. Its protein product is CASSIGLAGGRDTQYF. The chain recombines TRBV19 with TRBJ2-3, with TRBD2 matching over 13 bases. Losses at the gene ends were 1 base for V and 5 bases for J; bases not matched to a gene: 3. The CDR3 has 16 amino acids. Germline-derived CDR1 and CDR2 are LNHDA and SQIVND (reference sequence).

The J gene is TRBJ1-1, the V gene TRBV5-1; D not certain. The V end was cut by 0 bases, the J end by 5 bases, with 8 bases between. The CDR3 is made up of 13 amino acids. Germline V gene data show CDR1 as SGHRS and CDR2 as YFSETQ. Written as DNA, the CDR3 is TGCGCCAGCAGCTTGGAGAGGAGTACTGAAGCTTTCTTT. Translating gives CASSLERSTEAFF.

This chain links TRBV18 with TRBJ2-3; the D gene is possibly TRBD2 (5 bases). Germline CDR1 is KGHSH and CDR2 is LQKENI. The length of the CDR3 is 14 residues. V dropped 1 base and J dropped 4 bases, with 9 bases sitting between them. The CDR3 DNA reads TGTGCCAGCTCACCACGAGGGATCGCAGATACGCAGTATTTT. Its translation is CASSPRGIADTQYF.

The chain uses TRBV11-2 and TRBJ2-1; 11 bases agree with TRBD2. The CDR3 extends over 18 amino acids. V trimming: 2 bases; J trimming: 3 bases; junction bases outside the gene matches: 9. The germline CDR1 and CDR2 sequences are SGHAT and FQNNGV. The CDR3 reads CASSLPQGLAGFYNEQFF. The CDR3, as DNA: TGTGCCAGCAGCTTACCCCAAGGACTAGCGGGTTTCTACAATGAGCAGTTCTTC. Looking up the rest from reference TRBV11-2 and TRBJ2-1 gives the full variable domain: EAGVAQSPRYKIIEKRQSVAFWCNPISGHATLYWYQQILGQGPKLLIQFQNNGVVDDSQLPKDRFSAERLKGVDSTLKIQPAKLEDSAVYLCASSLPQGLAGFYNEQFFGPGTRLTVL.

The chain links TRBV6-1 to TRBJ1-5; no clear D gene. V was cut by 7 bases and J by 0 bases, with 4 bases left in between. Germline CDR1 and CDR2: MNHNS and SASEGT. The CDR3 has 12 residues. The CDR3 sequence: CASINSNQPQHF. CDR3 coding DNA: TGTGCCAGCATAAATAGCAATCAGCCCCAGCATTTT.

The chain employs TRBV5-1 and TRBJ1-2, with D possibly being TRBD1 (6 bases). CDR1 and CDR2 (germline): SGHRS, YFSETQ. Deletions cut 0 bases from V and 1 base from J, with 10 bases between. The CDR3 sequence is 15 residues long. CDR3 nucleotide sequence: TGCGCCAGCAGCTTGGGTACAGGGTTTAACTATGGCTACACCTTC. Encoded protein: CASSLGTGFNYGYTF. Full variable domain (outside the CDR3, taken from reference TRBV5-1 and TRBJ1-2): KAGVTQTPRYLIKTRGQQVTLSCSPISGHRSVSWYQQTPGQGLQFLFEYFSETQRNKGNFPGRFSGRQFSNSRSEMNVSTLELGDSALYLCASSLGTGFNYGYTFGSGTRLTVV.

This chain connects TRBV5-1 to TRBJ1-1; TRBD1 is a possible D gene (6 bases). With 4 bases removed from V and 3 bases from J, the gap between germline ends came to 16 bases. CDR3 size: 15 residues. Germline CDR1 and CDR2: SGHRS and YFSETQ. The CDR3 bases are TGCGCCAGCAGCCATGGGGGCCAGGGTGACACTGAAGCTTTCTTT. It yields the protein CASSHGGQGDTEAFF.

This chain uses TRBV5-1 with TRBJ2-1, with a tentative D call TRBD2 (6 bases). Germline assignment: CDR1 SGHRS and CDR2 YFSETQ. The CDR3 is 13 amino acids. The V end was cut by 0 bases, the J end by 6 bases, with 7 bases between. The CDR3 DNA reads TGCGCCAGCAGCTTGGTGGAGGGCAATGAGCAGTTCTTC. This sequence encodes CASSLVEGNEQFF.

The CDR3 bases are TGTGCCAGCTGTTTTCTAGTGGGCGGGGTCGAGCAGTACTTC. Translating gives CASCFLVGGVEQYF. V is TRBV2 and J is TRBJ2-7; possible D gene TRBD2, 6 bases. Germline CDR1 and CDR2: SNHLY and FYNNEI. The CDR3 is 14 residues long. Trimming removed 8 bases at V and 6 bases at J, with 20 bases between.

The rearrangement links TRBV11-2 to TRBJ1-1, with 8 nucleotides matching TRBD1. V trimming: 5 bases; J trimming: 5 bases; junction bases outside the gene matches: 13. The CDR3 has 16 residues. CDR1 and CDR2 from the germline V gene are SGHAT and FQNNGV. As DNA, the CDR3 is TGTGCCAGCAGCCGGGGACAGGCCCCTCAAGATACTGAAGCTTTCTTT. Translated: CASSRGQAPQDTEAFF.

The CDR3 spells CASSLTVGQGNYGYTF. CDR3 coding DNA: TGTGCCAGCAGCTTGACCGTGGGACAGGGCAACTATGGCTACACCTTC. V and J are TRBV5-5 and TRBJ1-2, with 9 positions matching TRBD1. Germline-derived CDR1 and CDR2 are SGHKS and YYEKEE (reference sequence). CDR3 size: 16 residues. J lost 2 bases, V lost 1 base, and 6 bases had no gene match.

The gene calls are TRBV19 and TRBJ1-1; 7 bases fit TRBD1. In germline, CDR1 is LNHDA, CDR2 SQIVND (reference sequence). CDR3 length: 16 amino acids. V trimming: 4 bases; J trimming: 6 bases; junction bases outside the gene matches: 14. This CDR3 reads CASSNIQGVGPAEAFF. For the CDR3, the DNA is TGTGCCAGTAGTAACATCCAGGGGGTGGGCCCGGCTGAAGCTTTCTTT.

The J gene is TRBJ2-2, the V gene TRBV7-2; maybe TRBD1 (6 bases). The ends were cut back, 4 bases at V and 3 bases at J, with 9 bases in the middle. The CDR3 loop spans 14 amino acids. CDR1 is SGHTA and CDR2 is FQGNSA in the germline V gene. The CDR3 loop reads CASSWDTHTGELFF. DNA for the CDR3: TGTGCCAGCAGCTGGGACACCCACACCGGGGAGCTGTTTTTT.

This sequence joins TRBV6-1 and TRBJ1-4, with TRBD1 as a possible D gene (6 bases). The germline CDR1 and CDR2 sequences are MNHNS and SASEGT. V lost 6 bases to trimming and J lost 6 bases, with 14 bases between them. This CDR3 region has 14 residues. Written as DNA, the CDR3 is TGTGCCAGCAGCCTCGGACAGCGAGATGAAAAACTGTTTTTT. It codes for CASSLGQRDEKLFF.